This TCR beta chain stems from a study of shared T cell receptors in the human thymus. CDR1 is LNHDA and CDR2 is SQIVND in the germline V gene (reference sequence). The CDR3 sequence is 15 residues long. Trimming left V 0 bases short and J 0 bases short, with 9 bases between. Sequencing used immunoSEQ multiplex PCR; TCRdb keeps in-frame clones, though not all of them. The table includes some 760,000 clones, approximately 85% detected once. These data also formed part of another study, on human thymus T cells. That work states: Resections that were taken during corrective heart surgery supplied the thymus tissue.

The sequencing sample was made of thymocytes. This chain joins TRBV19 and TRBJ2-7; tentatively, D is TRBD1 (5 bases). This sequence originates from a girl under two years old with a congenital heart defect. The CDR3 is CASSIDYRTSYEQYF. The CDR3 bases are TGTGCCAGTAGTATAGATTACAGGACCTCCTACGAGCAGTACTTC.